Sequencing of this T cell receptor (beta chain) was carried out in a study of blood T cell repertoires in COVID-19. Study context: Sources were T cells, B-cell-depleted T cells, or PBMCs; the material itself was cDNA or gDNA.

Followed over time, Seattle patients had been enrolled while infection was active. As concerns this clone: At one boundary the junction diverges from the germline segment, which might be a read error.

The CDR3 is 14 residues long. Germline CDR1 SSHAT, CDR2 FNYEAQ (reference sequence). Original analysis: Reference gene primers were amplified, and this amplification served to estimate nucleated cell counts. The table came from immunoSEQ multiplex PCR; TCRdb's copy has only in-frame clones and leaves some out. V and J calls and clone size are those listed in that table; D and trimming were worked out from the DNA. The table lists 150,000 to 200,000 clones, just under 90% of them singletons. Sequencing was performed on peripheral blood. The chain couples TRBV7-7 to TRBJ2-3, with TRBD1 as a possible D gene (6 bases). This receptor was taken from a woman in her seventies with COVID-19, enrolled during active disease. In DNA, the CDR3 is TGTGCTAGCAGCTTATCAGGGGATCCAGATACGCAGTATTTT. Its protein is CASSLSGDPDTQYF.